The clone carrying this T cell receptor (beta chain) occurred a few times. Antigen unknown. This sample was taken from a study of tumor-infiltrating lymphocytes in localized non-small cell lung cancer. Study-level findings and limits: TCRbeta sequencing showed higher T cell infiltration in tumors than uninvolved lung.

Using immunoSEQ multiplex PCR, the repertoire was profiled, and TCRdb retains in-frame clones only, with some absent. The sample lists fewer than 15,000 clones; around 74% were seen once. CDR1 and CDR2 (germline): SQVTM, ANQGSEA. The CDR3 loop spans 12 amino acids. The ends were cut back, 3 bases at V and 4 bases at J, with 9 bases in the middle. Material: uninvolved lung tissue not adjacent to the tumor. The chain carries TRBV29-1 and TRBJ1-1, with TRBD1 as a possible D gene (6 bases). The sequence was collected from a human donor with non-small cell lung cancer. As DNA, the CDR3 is TGCAGCGTTGATGGGGGGCTCACTGAAGCTTTCTTT. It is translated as CSVDGGLTEAFF. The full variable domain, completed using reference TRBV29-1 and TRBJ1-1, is SAVISQKPSRDICQRGTSLTIQCQVDSQVTMMFWYRQQPGQSLTLIATANQGSEATYESGFVIDKFPISRPNLTFSTLTVSNMSPEDSSIYLCSVDGGLTEAFFGQGTRLTVV.